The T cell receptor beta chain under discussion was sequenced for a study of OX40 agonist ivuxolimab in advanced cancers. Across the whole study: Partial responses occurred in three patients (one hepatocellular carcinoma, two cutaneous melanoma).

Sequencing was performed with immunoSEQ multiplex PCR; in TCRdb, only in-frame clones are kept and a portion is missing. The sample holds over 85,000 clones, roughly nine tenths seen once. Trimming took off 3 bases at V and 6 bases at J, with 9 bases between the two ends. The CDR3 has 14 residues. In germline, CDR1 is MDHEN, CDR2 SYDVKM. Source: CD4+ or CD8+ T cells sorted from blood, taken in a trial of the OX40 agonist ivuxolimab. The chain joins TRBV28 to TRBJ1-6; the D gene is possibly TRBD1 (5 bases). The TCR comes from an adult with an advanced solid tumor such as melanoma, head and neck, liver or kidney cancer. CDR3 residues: CASSLSRANSPLHF. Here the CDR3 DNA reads TGTGCCAGCAGTTTGAGCAGGGCTAATTCACCCCTCCACTTT.